The present T cell receptor beta chain was sequenced within a study of cytomegalovirus exposure and HLA in healthy donors. Study-wide points: TCR sequences were mostly rare, though some public TCRs occurred in many donors. Later examination showed HLA-associated TCR beta chains had greater clonal expansion than equally common others. A missense variant in DCLRE1C was later tied to TCR beta V- and J-gene trimming.

13 Jbeta primers and 60 Vbeta primers were used for the PCR. Measured with immunoSEQ multiplex PCR; TCRdb has only the in-frame clones, and not every one. The sample lists 79,000 or so clones, approximately 79% seen once, with roughly 22% in the top ten. This CDR3 region has 13 residues. Germline trimming cut 4 bases from V and 4 bases from J; bases unmatched to any gene: 4. Germline CDR1 is MNHEY and CDR2 is SVGAGI. As regards this clone: Its antigen remains unidentified.

Sequencing was done on a sample of PBMCs. The chain carries TRBV6-5 and TRBJ2-7; 7 nucleotides match TRBD1. This receptor was identified in a woman in her forties in good health and CMV-seropositive. This CDR3 reads CASSSTGKYEQYF. The CDR3 DNA sequence: TGTGCCAGCAGTTCGACAGGGAAATACGAGCAGTACTTC.